This T cell receptor (beta chain) originates from a study of T cell changes during pregnancy in multiple sclerosis. V was trimmed by 6 bases and J by 3 bases, leaving 11 bases between them. The CDR3 is 13 residues long. Germline V lookup: CDR1 GTSNPN, CDR2 SVGIG (reference sequence). The assay was immunoSEQ multiplex PCR, and TCRdb's table has in-frame clones only and misses some. The sample shows some 40,000 clones, 90% of them seen only once. The chain has TRBV30 and TRBJ1-4; D possibly corresponds to TRBD1 (6 bases). The sequence derives from a female donor with multiple sclerosis, enrolled in a pregnancy study. The sample consisted of CD4+ T cells from peripheral blood mononuclear cells, taken in the second trimester of pregnancy. This chain's CDR3 is CACTGSSNEKLFF. CDR3 sequence (DNA): TGTGCCTGTACAGGGTCGTCTAATGAAAAACTGTTTTTT.